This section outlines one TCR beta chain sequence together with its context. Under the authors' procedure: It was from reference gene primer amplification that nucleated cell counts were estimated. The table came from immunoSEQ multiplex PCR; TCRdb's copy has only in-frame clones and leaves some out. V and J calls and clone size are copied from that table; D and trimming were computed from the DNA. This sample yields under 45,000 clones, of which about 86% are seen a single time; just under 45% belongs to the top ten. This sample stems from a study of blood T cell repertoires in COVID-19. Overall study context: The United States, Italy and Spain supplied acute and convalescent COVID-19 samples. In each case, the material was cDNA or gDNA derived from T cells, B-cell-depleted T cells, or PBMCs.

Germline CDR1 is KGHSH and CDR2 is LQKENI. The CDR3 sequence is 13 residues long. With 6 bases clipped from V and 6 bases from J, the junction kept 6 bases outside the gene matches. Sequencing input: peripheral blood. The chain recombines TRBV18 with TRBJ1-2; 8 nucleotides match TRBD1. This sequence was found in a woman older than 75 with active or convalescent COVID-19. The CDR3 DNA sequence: TGTGCCAGCTCCGCAGGGGGCAGTCATGGCTACACCTTC. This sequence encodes CASSAGGSHGYTF.